The rows below give T cell receptor beta chains drawn from one sample of a study of CD8+CD57+ T cells in acquired aplastic anemia. From the reads, TCRdb called clonotypes with MiXCR, one entry per CDR3 protein. The table lists over 200,000 distinct CDR3 sequences, 61% of them singletons. The source material was sorted CD4+, CD8+, or CD8+CD57+ T cells (not recorded which) from PBMCs. These receptors originate from a human donor in good health. Both conserved end residues are part of each CDR3. D genes are given only for firm matches. Size is omitted from some rows. Given values are once, few, many or a class for expanded clones.

TRBV7-9	TRBD1	.	TRBJ2-1	TGTGCCAGCAGCGCCGGGACAGGGCTATACAATGAGCAGTTCTTC	CASSAGTGLYNEQFF
TRBV7-3	.	.	TRBJ1-1	TGTGCCAGCAGTCCCGAGCTGAGGACTGAAGCTTTCTTT	CASSPELRTEAFF
TRBV10-3	TRBD2	.	TRBJ2-7	TGTGCCATCAGTGCTGGGCGGGGGTCCTCCTACGAGCAGTACTTC	CAISAGRGSSYEQYF
TRBV2	TRBD2	.	TRBJ2-1	TGTGCCAGCGGAAAGCTAGCGGGGGGGCCCCATGAGCAGTTCTTC	CASGKLAGGPHEQFF
TRBV7-8	.	many	TRBJ1-1	TGTACCAGCAGCTTGGGGCCGAACACTGAAGCTTTCTTT	CTSSLGPNTEAFF
TRBV27	TRBD1	.	TRBJ2-7	TGTGCCAGCAGTACCACCCGGGACAGCTACGAGCAGTACTTC	CASSTTRDSYEQYF
TRBV10-1	.	.	TRBJ2-7	TGCGCCGGGTTGTGGGCCTACGAGCAGTACTTC	CAGLWAYEQYF
TRBV2	.	once	TRBJ2-5	TGTGCCAGCGGCCCCCCCCTACTGAGCCTCCAAGAGACCCAGTACTTC	CASGPPLLSLQETQYF
TRBV2	.	.	TRBJ1-4	TGTGCCAGCAGTTACTCGGGAAATGAAGAACTGTTTTTT	CASSYSGNEELFF
TRBV2	.	.	TRBJ1-1	TGTGCCAGCAGTGTACAGGGCCTGAACACTGAAGCTTTCTTT	CASSVQGLNTEAFF
TRBV7-2	.	.	TRBJ2-3	TGTGCCAGCAGCTTAACAGGGATCCCAGATACGCAGTATTTT	CASSLTGIPDTQYF
TRBV5-6	.	.	TRBJ2-7	TGTGCCAGCAGCATTTATCAGGGTTACGAGCAGTACTTC	CASSIYQGYEQYF
TRBV5-1	.	.	TRBJ2-2	TGCGCCAGCAGCGGACAGTATAACACCGGGGAGCTGTTTTTT	CASSGQYNTGELFF
TRBV9	.	.	TRBJ2-7	TGTGCCAGCACCCAAGGCGCCTACTCCTACGAGCAGTACTTC	CASTQGAYSYEQYF
TRBV7-6	.	.	TRBJ1-5	TGTGCCAGCAGCTTAGCAACAGGGCTAAGCAATCAGCCCCAGCATTTT	CASSLATGLSNQPQHF
TRBV19	.	.	TRBJ2-7	TGTGCCAGTATTATGGATCCACCGGGATCGGGCGCCTACGAGCAGTACTTC	CASIMDPPGSGAYEQYF
TRBV25-1	.	.	TRBJ1-6	TGTGCCAGCAGTGACGTAGAGTTGGGGATATATAATTCACCCCTCCACTTT	CASSDVELGIYNSPLHF
TRBV7-2	.	.	TRBJ2-7	TGTGCCAGCAGCTCCATTAAGGGGTTCTACGAGCAGTACTTC	CASSSIKGFYEQYF
TRBV7-9	.	.	TRBJ2-5	TGTGCCAGCAGCAAGACTTTGTCCCAAGAGACCCAGTACTTC	CASSKTLSQETQYF
TRBV10-3	.	.	TRBJ2-3	TGTGCCATCAAACCGGCAAGCACAGATACGCAGTATTTT	CAIKPASTDTQYF
TRBV28	.	many	TRBJ2-3	TGTGCCAGCACCATAGCACTTCTCACAGATACGCAGTATTTT	CASTIALLTDTQYF
TRBV5-1	.	.	TRBJ2-7	TGCGCCAGCAGCCCCGTGGCCCACGGTGTAGGCGAGCAGTACTTC	CASSPVAHGVGEQYF
TRBV20-1	TRBD2	.	TRBJ2-7	TGCAGCGGAGGGGAGCGGACTAGCGGGACCTACGAGCAGTACTTC	CSGGERTSGTYEQYF
TRBV3-1	TRBD1	many	TRBJ2-7	TGTGCCAGCAGCCAACCGGGACAGAATCTTTACGAGCAGTACTTC	CASSQPGQNLYEQYF
TRBV2	.	many	TRBJ2-7	TGTGCCAGCAGTGAGCGGAGGCCCCACCCCCACGAGCAGTACTTC	CASSERRPHPHEQYF
TRBV19	.	few	TRBJ1-5	TGTGCCAGCAGTTTAAACGGCAATCAGCCCCAGCATTTT	CASSLNGNQPQHF
TRBV3-1	TRBD2	many	TRBJ2-7	TGTGCCAGCAGCCCGGGACTAGCGGACTACGAGCAGTACTTC	CASSPGLADYEQYF
TRBV7-2	TRBD1	.	TRBJ2-1	TGTGCCAGCAGCTTAGCCTACTCCCACAGATCGGGACAGGTCTACAATGAGCAGTTCTTC	CASSLAYSHRSGQVYNEQFF
TRBV29-1	.	.	TRBJ1-5	TGCAGCGCTGCCGGGATTGGGACCTACGAGCATTTT	CSAAGIGTYEHF
TRBV7-9	.	many	TRBJ2-2	TGTGCCACCAGCGGCCCGACCGGGGAGCTGTTTTTT	CATSGPTGELFF
TRBV19	.	.	TRBJ1-1	TGTGCCAGTACCCTCATGTGGCGGGGCGCCAACACTGAAGCTTTCTTT	CASTLMWRGANTEAFF
TRBV20-1	TRBD1	.	TRBJ2-7	TGCAGTGCAAGACACACAGGGGGCTACGAGCAGTACTTC	CSARHTGGYEQYF